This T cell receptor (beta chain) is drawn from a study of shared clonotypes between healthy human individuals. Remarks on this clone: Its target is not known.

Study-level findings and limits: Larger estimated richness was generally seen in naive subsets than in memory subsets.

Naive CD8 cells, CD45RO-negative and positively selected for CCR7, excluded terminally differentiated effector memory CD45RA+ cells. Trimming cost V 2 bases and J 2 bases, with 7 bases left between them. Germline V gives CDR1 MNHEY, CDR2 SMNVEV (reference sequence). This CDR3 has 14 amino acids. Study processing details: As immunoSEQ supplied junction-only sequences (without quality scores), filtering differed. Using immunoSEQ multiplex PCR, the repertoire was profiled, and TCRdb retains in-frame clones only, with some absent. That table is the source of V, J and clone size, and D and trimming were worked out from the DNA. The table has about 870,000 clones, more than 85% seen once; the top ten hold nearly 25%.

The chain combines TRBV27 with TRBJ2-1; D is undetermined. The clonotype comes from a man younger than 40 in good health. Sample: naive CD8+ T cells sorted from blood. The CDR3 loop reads CASSLQRTYNEQFF. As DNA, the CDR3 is TGTGCCAGCAGTTTACAGCGTACCTACAATGAGCAGTTCTTC.